This T cell receptor beta chain is drawn from a study of T cells in Graves' hyperthyroidism and ophthalmopathy (dated by TCRdb to the late 2010s). Regarding the complete study: To identify TCR V-J signatures that set the groups apart, the researchers used a discovery cohort of about a hundred patients, made up of under 50 with Graves' ophthalmopathy and around 58 with stable Graves' hyperthyroidism. Following sampling, methimazole starting at 30 mg daily was given to hyperthyroidism patients, and high-dose intravenous methylprednisolone was given to ophthalmopathy patients. Prospective prediction of ophthalmopathy was tested in an independent validation cohort of 18 to 20 hyperthyroidism patients and 15 to 17 patients who later progressed to ophthalmopathy. According to the paper, TCR Vbeta CDR3 sequencing was carried out on roughly 130 peripheral blood samples, which came from fewer than 50 ophthalmopathy, around 75 hyperthyroidism and around 17 progressor patients. Thyroid tissue and blood T-cell repertoires from six Graves' hyperthyroidism patients were also compared in the study. For training and testing, the approximately 97 patients in the discovery cohort were randomly divided in a 7:3 ratio. Overall study outcomes, separate from this receptor: Sample size was not statistically predetermined, and investigators were not blinded to group allocation. A 13 V-J signature model separated ophthalmopathy from stable hyperthyroidism, with around 91% sensitivity and roughly 81% specificity in cross-validation and 80%/75% in testing. Most expanded thyroid clonotypes (frequency above 0.001) were also detected in blood, a finding suggesting that blood repertoires may reflect thyroid immune responses. During validation, the model predicted progression to ophthalmopathy a median of approximately 7 months ahead of onset, with almost 71% sensitivity and 72.22% specificity.

From the cysteine through the phenylalanine, the CDR3 covers 15 amino acids. Here the CDR3 DNA is all that survives: 45 bases in frame from base 1. As encoded in the germline V gene, CDR1 is SGHVS while CDR2 is FQNEAQ. Trimmed from V: 3 bases; trimmed from J: 4 bases; junction bases lacking a gene match: 5. This clonotype was detected a few times. Its antigen specificity is not known. Base quality data are lacking; no much larger clone is found one base away. A patient counted as having stable Graves' hyperthyroidism if no progression to ophthalmopathy occurred over 18 months of follow-up. Hyperthyroidism patients were newly diagnosed, had a disease duration of under 2 months, and were aged 18 to 65 years. The study excluded patients with uncontrolled infections, other autoimmune diseases, pregnancy or lactation. Clinical symptoms, serum thyroxine and TRAb, thyroid ultrasound, and orbital computed tomography formed the basis for the diagnoses. Trizol reagent was used to extract total RNA, and RNA quality was then checked on an Agilent 2100 Bioanalyzer.

The TCR beta CDR3 regions were amplified from the RNA transcripts. For the first round of RT-PCR on the TCR CDR3, the HTBI primer set was used together with the Qiagen OneStep RT-PCR kit. Libraries were constructed in a second round of multiplex PCR, after which size selection and purification were carried out. Paired-end sequencing of the libraries was performed with 100 bp reads on an Illumina HiSeq2000. The authors' analysis ran thus. SOAPnuke was used to process the raw data, with reads discarded if the reads contained adapters or uncalled bases, had a mean Phred below 15, or lacked an exact constant-primer or identifier match. High-quality paired reads were merged with COPE v1.2.5, and unique nucleotide sequences were defined as clonotypes. Clonotypes were aligned to IMGT TRBV, TRBD and TRBJ reference segments using MiTCR v1.1. Only V-J combinations with frequency above 0.0001, covering 99% to 99.2% of repertoires, were analysed. The TCS score was defined as F50 (clonal expansion) divided by E x V (chaos), with BLOSUM62-based TCRdist calculated between CDR3 peptides within each V-J. Welch's t-statistics and random forest reduced 500 to 550 V-J features to under 15, which were used in a naive Bayes classifier (R e1071). TCRdb reanalyzed the raw reads on its own, using fastp at Q25 for trimming and MiXCR for clone calling, and kept in-frame beta chains. Identical CDR3 proteins give one entry, which carries the most common genes and DNA. It is TCRdb's table, rather than the study itself, that gives the V and J calls and clone size. This sample holds 600,000 or so distinct CDR3 sequences; roughly 46% were observed only once. The ten largest clones capture nearly 8.5% of the sample.

What was sequenced was peripheral blood or thyroid tissue (not recorded which). Recombination joined TRBV7-8 with TRBJ2-2; the junction holds 7 bases that match TRBD2. This TCR was recovered from a woman under 30 with Graves' hyperthyroidism. Donor details come from another sample of the same person, matched by shared clones. The CDR3 amino acid sequence is: CASSFGLVGTGELFF. In nucleotides, the sequence is TGTGCCAGCAGCTTCGGACTAGTTGGCACCGGGGAGCTGTTTTTT. Outside the CDR3, residues come from the reference TRBV7-8 and TRBJ2-2 proteins, so the full variable domain is: GAGVSQSPRYKVAKRGQDVALRCDPISGHVSLFWYQQALGQGPEFLTYFQNEAQLDKSGLPSDRFFAERPEGSVSTLKIQRTQQEDSAVYLCASSFGLVGTGELFFGEGSRLTVL.